These 3 T cell receptor beta chains share one sample of origin, sequenced in a study of cytomegalovirus exposure and HLA in healthy donors (dated by TCRdb to 2016 to 2017). The method was the immunoSEQ multiplex PCR assay. For the multiplex PCR, a mixture combining 60 forward primers for TCR Vbeta segments and 13 reverse primers for TCR Jbeta segments was used. TCRdb re-hosts the immuneACCESS table, in-frame sequences only. Its copies lack some clones; in the studies checked, an unresolved V gene accounts for under half of them, and the cause for the rest is not known. Within this sample are under 200,000 clones, with about 81% of them counted one time only. The ten top clones hold approximately 1.6% of the sample. The sample taken for sequencing was PBMCs. These receptor sequences come from a girl aged 10-17 years in good health and CMV-seropositive.

This clone was observed a handful of times. This rearrangement joins TRBV19 to TRBJ2-2; TRBD2 aligns across 11 bases. Germline CDR1 reads LNHDA; CDR2 reads SQIVND (reference sequence). Trimming at V came to 9 bases and at J to 3 bases, leaving 3 bases not matched to a gene. This CDR3 region has 14 residues. DNA for the CDR3: TGTGCCAGCCTACTAGCGGGAGACACCGGGGAGCTGTTTTTT. This sequence encodes CASLLAGDTGELFF.

This clone was seen a few times. V usage is TRBV6-5 and J usage is TRBJ2-7; TRBD2 might be the D (7 bases). Trimming pared 7 bases from V and 3 bases from J, leaving 19 bases between. This CDR3 has 15 amino acids. The V gene's germline CDR1 is MNHEY and CDR2 SVGAGI. The CDR3 region has the DNA TGTGCCAGCACCCCTGGGGGGGCGGAGAGCTACGAGCAGTACTTC. This codes for CASTPGGAESYEQYF.

This rearrangement joins TRBV7-2 to TRBJ2-2, with D perhaps TRBD2 (6 bases). V gave up 1 base and J gave up 5 bases, with 8 bases separating them. Germline values: CDR1 SGHTA, CDR2 FQGNSA. CDR3 length: 14 residues. The CDR3 sequence is CASSLVGTTGELFF. CDR3 DNA sequence: TGTGCCAGCAGCTTAGTGGGGACTACCGGGGAGCTGTTTTTT.